These 16 T cell receptor beta chains came from one sample sequenced in a study of CD8 T cells in Susac syndrome. Random hexamers were used to reverse transcribe an amount of roughly 0.45 to 1 ug RNA. Each CDR3 protein gets one entry after TCRdb re-called the immunoSEQ multiplex PCR reads with MiXCR. The profile shows 100,000 or so distinct CDR3 sequences, around 94% of them singletons. Sequenced sample: CD4+ T cells from PBMCs. All receptors come from a human donor with Susac syndrome.

This chain joins TRBV30 and TRBJ2-1, with 8 nucleotides matching TRBD1. CDR1 is GTSNPN, CDR2 SVGIG, per germline (reference sequence). With V trimmed by 0 bases and J by 4 bases, 5 bases remained unmatched. The CDR3 sequence is 15 residues long. This CDR3 is CAWSVRQGAYNEQFF. The CDR3 region has the DNA TGTGCCTGGAGTGTTCGGCAGGGGGCTTACAATGAGCAGTTCTTC.

This clonotype was recorded once. The chain carries TRBV9 and TRBJ1-3; 7 bases match TRBD1. CDR3 length: 16 residues. The trim removed 2 bases at V and 3 bases at J, leaving 8 bases unmatched. Germline lookup yields CDR1 SGDLS and CDR2 YYNGEE. In DNA, the CDR3 is TGTGCCAGCAGCGTTGGGACAGTTTCATTTGGAAACACCATATATTTT. Residues: CASSVGTVSFGNTIYF.

The chain couples TRBV5-1 to TRBJ1-1, with D perhaps matching TRBD1 (5 bases). The CDR3 is 15 residues long. Germline V gives CDR1 SGHRS, CDR2 YFSETQ. The V end lost 4 bases, the J end lost 1 base, and 14 bases lay between the germline ends. For the CDR3, the DNA is TGCGCCAGCAGCCCATCCGGGACTGCGAACACTGAAGCTTTCTTT. The encoded protein is CASSPSGTANTEAFF.

V and J are TRBV20-1 and TRBJ2-7; TRBD1 matches 7 bases. V was pared by 6 bases and J by 2 bases, with 10 bases of the junction left unmatched. The CDR3 runs 14 residues. Germline assignment: CDR1 DFQATT and CDR2 SNEGSKA (reference sequence). In nucleotides, the CDR3 is TGCAGTGCCACAGCGTGGGACAGAGCCTACGAGCAGTACTTC. Protein sequence: CSATAWDRAYEQYF.

The rearrangement links TRBV16 to TRBJ1-6, with 11 positions matching TRBD1. Losses at the gene ends were 4 bases for V and 8 bases for J; bases not matched to a gene: 7. The CDR3 has 16 amino acids. The germline V gene has CDR1 KGHSY and CDR2 FQNENV. CDR3 DNA sequence: TGTGCCAGCAGCCGAGGCCGGACAGGGGGCTATTCACCCCTCCACTTT. As protein: CASSRGRTGGYSPLHF. The full variable domain, its missing parts supplied by reference TRBV16 and TRBJ1-6, is GEEVAQTPKHLVRGEGQKAKLYCAPIKGHSYVFWYQQVLKNEFKFLISFQNENVFDETGMPKERFSAKCLPNSPCSLEIQATKLEDSAVYFCASSRGRTGGYSPLHFGNGTRLTVT.

The V call is TRBV6-5, the J call TRBJ2-1, with 8 bases fitting TRBD2. Germline assignment: CDR1 MNHEY and CDR2 SVGAGI. The CDR3 is made up of 15 amino acids. J lost 12 bases, V lost 0 bases, and 10 bases had no gene match. Here the CDR3 DNA reads TGTGCCAGCAGTTACTCAGGAGCGGGGGAGAAGGGGCAGTTCTTC. It specifies CASSYSGAGEKGQFF.

This clonotype has a single count. The V call is TRBV20-1, the J call TRBJ1-4, with TRBD1 identical over 7 bases. The CDR3 loop spans 14 amino acids. Germline CDR1 and CDR2: DFQATT and SNEGSKA (reference sequence). Germline trimming cut 6 bases from V and 1 base from J; bases unmatched to any gene: 5. This CDR3 reads CSAFNRGTNEKLFF. CDR3 DNA: TGCAGTGCATTTAACAGGGGAACTAATGAAAAACTGTTTTTT.

The chain joins TRBV12-3 or TRBV12-4 to TRBJ1-5; D unresolved. V lost 6 bases to trimming and J lost 1 base, with 10 bases between them. The CDR3 contains 14 residues. The CDR3: CASSPTSSNQPQHF. CDR3 coding DNA: TGTGCCAGCAGCCCTACTTCAAGCAATCAGCCCCAGCATTTT.

The genes are TRBV5-1 and TRBJ1-1; 8 bases line up with TRBD1. V gave up 0 bases and J gave up 11 bases; unmatched junction bases: 6. This CDR3 comprises 13 residues. The germline V gene has CDR1 SGHRS and CDR2 YFSETQ. The CDR3 protein is CASSLAVRGPAFF. In DNA form, the CDR3 reads TGCGCCAGCAGCTTGGCCGTCAGGGGGCCGGCTTTCTTT.

The rearrangement uses TRBV29-1 and TRBJ1-1; unclear D gene. Germline CDR1 SQVTM, CDR2 ANQGSEA. Trimming shortened V by 3 bases and J by 5 bases, and 13 bases separated the two germline ends. The length of the CDR3 is 13 residues. The CDR3 here is CSVDGLSRTEAFF. CDR3 DNA sequence: TGCAGCGTTGATGGACTCTCAAGGACTGAAGCTTTCTTT.

The chain carries TRBV2 and TRBJ1-2; D remains unclear. This CDR3 spans 13 amino acids. V lost 0 bases, J lost 9 bases, and 11 bases lay in between. The germline V gene encodes CDR1 SNHLY and CDR2 FYNNEI. Here the CDR3 DNA reads TGTGCCAGCAGTGAAGCTCGGGCATTCAGCTACACCTTC. Its translation: CASSEARAFSYTF. The full variable domain, with the rest looked up from reference TRBV2 and TRBJ1-2, is EPEVTQTPSHQVTQMGQEVILRCVPISNHLYFYWYRQILGQKVEFLVSFYNNEISEKSEIFDDQFSVERPDGSNFTLKIRSTKLEDSAMYFCASSEARAFSYTFGSGTRLTVV.

The J gene is TRBJ1-2, the V gene TRBV29-1; D is perhaps TRBD1 (5 bases). This CDR3 is built from 12 residues. From germline, CDR1 is SQVTM and CDR2 ANQGSEA. The V end lost 6 bases, the J end lost 6 bases, and 14 bases lay between the germline ends. CDR3 DNA sequence: TGCAGCGTCGGCAGGGATCGGGATGGCTACACCTTC. Residues: CSVGRDRDGYTF.

V usage is TRBV25-1 and J usage is TRBJ1-4; 7 bases align to TRBD1. Germline loops: CDR1 MGHDK, CDR2 SYGVNS. V shed 2 bases, J shed 10 bases, and the junction held 13 bases outside the gene matches. CDR3 length: 16 residues. In DNA, the CDR3 is TGTGCCAGCAGTGAACGAACTGACAGGGTTTCCGGAAAACTGTTTTTT. It encodes CASSERTDRVSGKLFF.

The genes are TRBV9 and TRBJ2-3; TRBD1 is a possible D gene (5 bases). Germline lookup yields CDR1 SGDLS and CDR2 YYNGEE. Trimming pared 0 bases from V and 4 bases from J, leaving 9 bases between. The CDR3 contains 14 residues. The CDR3 region is CASSVATVSDTQYF. The DNA of the CDR3 is TGTGCCAGCAGCGTAGCGACAGTATCAGATACGCAGTATTTT.

This sequence joins TRBV12-3 or TRBV12-4 and TRBJ1-5; tentatively, D is TRBD1 (5 bases). The V and J ends lost 2 bases and 4 bases respectively, with 15 bases between them. The CDR3 is made up of 16 amino acids. This CDR3 is CASSLRVGGTNQPQHF. CDR3 DNA: TGTGCCAGCAGTTTACGGGTTGGGGGGACGAATCAGCCCCAGCATTTT.

The rearrangement links TRBV29-1 to TRBJ2-3, with 7 bases that match TRBD1. Germline CDR1 and CDR2: SQVTM and ANQGSEA. The length of the CDR3 is 13 residues. V shed 4 bases and J 2 bases; nucleotides not matched to a gene: 3. The CDR3 coding sequence is TGCAGCGTTGCCGAGGGGGCCACAGATACGCAGTATTTT. It codes for CSVAEGATDTQYF.